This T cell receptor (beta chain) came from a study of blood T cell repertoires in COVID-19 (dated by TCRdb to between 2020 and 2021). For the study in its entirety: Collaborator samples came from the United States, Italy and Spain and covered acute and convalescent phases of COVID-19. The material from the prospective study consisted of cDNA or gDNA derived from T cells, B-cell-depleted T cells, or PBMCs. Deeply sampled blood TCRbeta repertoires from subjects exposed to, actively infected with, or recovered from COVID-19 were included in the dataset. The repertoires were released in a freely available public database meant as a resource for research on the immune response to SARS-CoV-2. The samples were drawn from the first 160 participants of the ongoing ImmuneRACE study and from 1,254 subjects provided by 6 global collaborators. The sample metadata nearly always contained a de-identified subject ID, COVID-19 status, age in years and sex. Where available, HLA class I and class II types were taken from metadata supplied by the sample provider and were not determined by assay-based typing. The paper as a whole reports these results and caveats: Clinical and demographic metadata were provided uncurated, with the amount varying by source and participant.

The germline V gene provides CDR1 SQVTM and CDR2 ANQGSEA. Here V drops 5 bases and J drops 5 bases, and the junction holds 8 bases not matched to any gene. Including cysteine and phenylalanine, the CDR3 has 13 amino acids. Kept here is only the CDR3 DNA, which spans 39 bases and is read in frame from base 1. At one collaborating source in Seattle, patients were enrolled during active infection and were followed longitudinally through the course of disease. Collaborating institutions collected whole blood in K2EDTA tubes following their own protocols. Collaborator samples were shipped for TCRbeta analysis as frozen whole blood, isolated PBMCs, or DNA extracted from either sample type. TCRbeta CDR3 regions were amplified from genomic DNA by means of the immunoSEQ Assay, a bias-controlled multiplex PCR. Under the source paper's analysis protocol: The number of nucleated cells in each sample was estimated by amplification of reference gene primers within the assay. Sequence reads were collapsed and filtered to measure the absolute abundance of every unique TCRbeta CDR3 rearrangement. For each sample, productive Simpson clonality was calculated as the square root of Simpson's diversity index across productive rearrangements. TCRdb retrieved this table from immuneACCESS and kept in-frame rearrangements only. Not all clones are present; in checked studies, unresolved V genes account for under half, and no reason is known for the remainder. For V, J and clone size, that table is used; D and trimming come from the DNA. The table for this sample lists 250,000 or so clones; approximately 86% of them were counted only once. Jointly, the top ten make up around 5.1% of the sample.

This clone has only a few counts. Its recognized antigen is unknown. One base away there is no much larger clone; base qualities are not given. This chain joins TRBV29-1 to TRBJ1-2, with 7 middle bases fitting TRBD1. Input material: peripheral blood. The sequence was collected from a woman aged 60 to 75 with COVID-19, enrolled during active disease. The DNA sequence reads TGCAGCGTTTCGGGGACAGAGACTTATGGCTACACCTTC. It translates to CSVSGTETYGYTF.